This is a list of T cell receptor beta chains from one sample in a study of PD-1 blockade in classical Hodgkin lymphoma. The assay was immunoSEQ multiplex PCR, and TCRdb's table has in-frame clones only and misses some. The sample lists about 150,000 clones, about 78% seen once, with 9.2% in the top ten. The sequenced sample was peripheral blood mononuclear cells (PBMCs), obtained before the second cycle of nivolumab. The origin of the receptors is a human donor with classical Hodgkin lymphoma. Both conserved end residues are part of each CDR3. The D gene is left open where the match is weak. Clone sizes are given selectively: once, few, many, or a class where the clone is expanded.

NA	TRBJ1-2	NA	TRBV7-9	TGTGCCAGCAGCTTAGCTTCCGGGCGGGGAGAAAATGGCTACACCTTC	CASSLASGRGENGYTF
NA	TRBJ2-2	NA	TRBV19	TGTGCCAGTAGGCAGGGGTTGGACACCGGGGAGCTGTTTTTT	CASRQGLDTGELFF
TRBD1	TRBJ2-3	NA	TRBV6-4	TGTGCCAGCAGTTCTACCGGGACAGGGGGCCCAGATACGCAGTATTTT	CASSSTGTGGPDTQYF
NA	TRBJ2-1	NA	TRBV2	TGTGCCAGCAGTGAATGGGGCCCCTACAATGAGCAGTTCTTC	CASSEWGPYNEQFF
NA	TRBJ2-7	NA	TRBV5-4	TGTGCCAGCAGCTTAGGAGGGGTTTCGTCCTACGAGCAGTACTTC	CASSLGGVSSYEQYF
TRBD2	TRBJ2-3	NA	TRBV6-5	TGTGCCAGCAGTTTTCGGGGTGGAGCGGGGGAAGATACGCAGTATTTT	CASSFRGGAGEDTQYF
NA	TRBJ1-4	NA	TRBV5-6	TGTGCCAGCAGTCTAATAGGGGAGACTAATGAAAAACTGTTTTTT	CASSLIGETNEKLFF
TRBD1	TRBJ2-3	NA	TRBV5-8	TGTGCCAGCAGCCCAGGACAGGTTATTAGCACAGATACGCAGTATTTT	CASSPGQVISTDTQYF
NA	TRBJ1-2	NA	TRBV28	TGTGCCAGCAGCGGACACAACTATGGCTACACCTTC	CASSGHNYGYTF
NA	TRBJ1-2	NA	TRBV5-1	TGCGCCAGCAGCTTGGGCTCGGGCTCTGGCTACACCTTC	CASSLGSGSGYTF
NA	TRBJ1-2	NA	TRBV27	TGTGCCAGCAGTTTATTTCCCGGAGATGGCTACACCTTC	CASSLFPGDGYTF
NA	TRBJ2-5	NA	TRBV5-4	TGTGCCAGCAGCCAAGACCAGGGAGGACAAGAGACCCAGTACTTC	CASSQDQGGQETQYF
NA	TRBJ2-3	NA	TRBV7-3	TGTGCCAGCAGCTGGACTACTAGCACAGATACGCAGTATTTT	CASSWTTSTDTQYF
TRBD1	TRBJ1-6	few	TRBV4-1	TGCGCCAGCAGCCAAGGAGGGGGCGCCGACTTGACTTCACCCCTCCACTTT	CASSQGGGADLTSPLHF
TRBD1	TRBJ1-5	NA	TRBV28	TGTGCCAGCAGTCCTAGGACAGGGCAGTTGAGGCCCCAGCATTTT	CASSPRTGQLRPQHF
NA	TRBJ2-7	many	TRBV28	TGTGCCAGCAGTTGGGGTTACGAGCAGTACTTC	CASSWGYEQYF
NA	TRBJ1-1	NA	TRBV28	TGTGCCAGCAGTCGCCCGGAGAACACTGAAGCTTTCTTT	CASSRPENTEAFF
NA	TRBJ2-7	NA	TRBV7-9	TGTGCCAGCAGCCTACAGACAGTTTTCTCCTACGAGCAGTACTTC	CASSLQTVFSYEQYF
NA	TRBJ2-7	once	TRBV30	TGTGCCTGGAGTGGGGGTGGCTACGAGCAGTACTTC	CAWSGGGYEQYF
NA	TRBJ2-7	few	TRBV7-9	TGTGCCAGCAGCTTAACCCGCTACGAGCAGTACTTC	CASSLTRYEQYF
TRBD1	TRBJ2-5	once	TRBV6-1	TGTGCCAGCAGTGAACTACAGGGGTCGATGGAGACCCAGTACTTC	CASSELQGSMETQYF
NA	TRBJ1-1	NA	TRBV10-3	TGTGCCACCCGGGGGGGGGCTGAAGCTTTCTTT	CATRGGAEAFF
NA	TRBJ1-1	NA	TRBV6-5	TGTGCCAGCAGTTCCGGGACTAGGAACACTGAAGCTTTCTTT	CASSSGTRNTEAFF
NA	TRBJ2-5	NA	TRBV18	TGTGCCAGCTCACCCTCAGGACGCCAAGAGACCCAGTACTTC	CASSPSGRQETQYF
TRBD2	TRBJ2-3	NA	TRBV5-1	TGCGCCAGCAGCCAGGGACTAGCGGGGCAAAGCACAGATACGCAGTATTTT	CASSQGLAGQSTDTQYF
TRBD1	TRBJ2-5	NA	TRBV12-5	TGTGCTAGTGGTTTGGTACGGACAGGGCTCGGTGAGACCCAGTACTTC	CASGLVRTGLGETQYF
TRBD1	TRBJ1-5	NA	TRBV10-3	TGTGCCATCAGTCCAGGGACAGGGGGAAATCAGCCCCAGCATTTT	CAISPGTGGNQPQHF
NA	TRBJ1-1	once	TRBV6-5	TGTGCCAGCAGTCCACTGACCAAGAACACTGAAGCTTTCTTT	CASSPLTKNTEAFF
NA	TRBJ2-7	NA	TRBV2	TGTGCCAGCAGTGAACGGGGGCACGACGAGCAGTACTTC	CASSERGHDEQYF
NA	TRBJ2-1	NA	TRBV18	TGTGCCAGCTCACCACTGGATGCCAATGAGCAGTTCTTC	CASSPLDANEQFF
TRBD1	TRBJ1-6	NA	TRBV25-1	TGTGCCAGCAGTGACCGCAGGGGGCGATGGGATTCACCCCTCCACTTT	CASSDRRGRWDSPLHF
NA	TRBJ2-3	NA	TRBV19	TGTGCCAGTAGTATTACGGACAGTAGCACAGATACGCAGTATTTT	CASSITDSSTDTQYF
NA	TRBJ1-2	NA	TRBV19	TGTGCCAGTAGTACTACCACCGACAGCCCCTATGGCTACACCTTC	CASSTTTDSPYGYTF
NA	TRBJ1-1	few	TRBV6-1	TGTGCCAGCAGTGAAGCTGGGGGGTTAAATACTGAAGCTTTCTTT	CASSEAGGLNTEAFF
TRBD2	TRBJ2-2	NA	TRBV6-4	TGTGCCAGCAGCCTAACTCTGGCGGCTAGCGGGAACACCGGGGAGCTGTTTTTT	CASSLTLAASGNTGELFF
TRBD2	TRBJ2-1	few	TRBV18	TGTGCCAGCTCACCGCGCAGGACTAGCGGGAGTGAGTACAATGAGCAGTTCTTC	CASSPRRTSGSEYNEQFF
NA	TRBJ2-2	NA	TRBV7-3	TGTGCCAGCGGAAGTACCTCGCCAACCGGGGAGCTGTTTTTT	CASGSTSPTGELFF
NA	TRBJ2-3	NA	TRBV27	TGTGCCAGCGCTGAACGTCGGGCAGATACGCAGTATTTT	CASAERRADTQYF
NA	TRBJ2-2	NA	TRBV5-8	TGTGCCAGCAGCTGGGCCTCGGGTCCCCTGAACACCGGGGAGCTGTTTTTT	CASSWASGPLNTGELFF
TRBD1	TRBJ2-7	few	TRBV10-3	TGTGCCATTGGGACAGGGGCCTACGAGCAGTACTTC	CAIGTGAYEQYF
TRBD1	TRBJ1-3	NA	TRBV15	TGTGCCACCAGCAGAGGGACAGGGAACTCTGGAAACACCATATATTTT	CATSRGTGNSGNTIYF
NA	TRBJ2-7	NA	TRBV28	TGTGCCAGCAGTTTTGGTTATGTTTACGAGCAGTACTTC	CASSFGYVYEQYF
TRBD1	TRBJ1-6	NA	TRBV6-5	TGTGCCAGCAGCCCCCAGGGGGCGAATTCACCCCTCCACTTT	CASSPQGANSPLHF
NA	TRBJ1-3	NA	TRBV6-6	TGTGCCAGCAGTTGGGGGACGGTGGGAAACACCATATATTTT	CASSWGTVGNTIYF
TRBD2	TRBJ2-1	NA	TRBV4-2	TGTGCCAGCAGCCAAGCGGGAGGGCCATGGAGTAATGAGCAGTTCTTC	CASSQAGGPWSNEQFF
NA	TRBJ2-1	NA	TRBV5-1	TGCGCCAGCAGCTTGGCGACAGACTTCTACAATGAGCAGTTCTTC	CASSLATDFYNEQFF
TRBD1	TRBJ1-4	NA	TRBV9	TGTGCCAGCAGCGTTTATGGAGACAGGGATGAAAAACTGTTTTTT	CASSVYGDRDEKLFF
TRBD2	TRBJ2-2	NA	TRBV9	TGTGCCAGCAGCGTAGGAAGCGGGGGGGCCCCCGGGGAGCTGTTTTTT	CASSVGSGGAPGELFF
TRBD1	TRBJ1-2	NA	TRBV10-3	TGTGCCATCGCTGCGACAGGGACAATAGATGGCTACACCTTC	CAIAATGTIDGYTF
NA	TRBJ2-1	NA	TRBV9	TGTGCCAGCAGCCCGAGCCTAGTCGAGATAGGGCAGTTCTTC	CASSPSLVEIGQFF
NA	TRBJ2-1	medium-sized	TRBV5-6	TGTGCCAGCAAGGGAGAAAACTACAATGAGCAGTTCTTC	CASKGENYNEQFF
TRBD2	TRBJ2-3	NA	TRBV4-3	TGCGCCAGCAGCCACAATAGCGGGACCACAGATACGCAGTATTTT	CASSHNSGTTDTQYF